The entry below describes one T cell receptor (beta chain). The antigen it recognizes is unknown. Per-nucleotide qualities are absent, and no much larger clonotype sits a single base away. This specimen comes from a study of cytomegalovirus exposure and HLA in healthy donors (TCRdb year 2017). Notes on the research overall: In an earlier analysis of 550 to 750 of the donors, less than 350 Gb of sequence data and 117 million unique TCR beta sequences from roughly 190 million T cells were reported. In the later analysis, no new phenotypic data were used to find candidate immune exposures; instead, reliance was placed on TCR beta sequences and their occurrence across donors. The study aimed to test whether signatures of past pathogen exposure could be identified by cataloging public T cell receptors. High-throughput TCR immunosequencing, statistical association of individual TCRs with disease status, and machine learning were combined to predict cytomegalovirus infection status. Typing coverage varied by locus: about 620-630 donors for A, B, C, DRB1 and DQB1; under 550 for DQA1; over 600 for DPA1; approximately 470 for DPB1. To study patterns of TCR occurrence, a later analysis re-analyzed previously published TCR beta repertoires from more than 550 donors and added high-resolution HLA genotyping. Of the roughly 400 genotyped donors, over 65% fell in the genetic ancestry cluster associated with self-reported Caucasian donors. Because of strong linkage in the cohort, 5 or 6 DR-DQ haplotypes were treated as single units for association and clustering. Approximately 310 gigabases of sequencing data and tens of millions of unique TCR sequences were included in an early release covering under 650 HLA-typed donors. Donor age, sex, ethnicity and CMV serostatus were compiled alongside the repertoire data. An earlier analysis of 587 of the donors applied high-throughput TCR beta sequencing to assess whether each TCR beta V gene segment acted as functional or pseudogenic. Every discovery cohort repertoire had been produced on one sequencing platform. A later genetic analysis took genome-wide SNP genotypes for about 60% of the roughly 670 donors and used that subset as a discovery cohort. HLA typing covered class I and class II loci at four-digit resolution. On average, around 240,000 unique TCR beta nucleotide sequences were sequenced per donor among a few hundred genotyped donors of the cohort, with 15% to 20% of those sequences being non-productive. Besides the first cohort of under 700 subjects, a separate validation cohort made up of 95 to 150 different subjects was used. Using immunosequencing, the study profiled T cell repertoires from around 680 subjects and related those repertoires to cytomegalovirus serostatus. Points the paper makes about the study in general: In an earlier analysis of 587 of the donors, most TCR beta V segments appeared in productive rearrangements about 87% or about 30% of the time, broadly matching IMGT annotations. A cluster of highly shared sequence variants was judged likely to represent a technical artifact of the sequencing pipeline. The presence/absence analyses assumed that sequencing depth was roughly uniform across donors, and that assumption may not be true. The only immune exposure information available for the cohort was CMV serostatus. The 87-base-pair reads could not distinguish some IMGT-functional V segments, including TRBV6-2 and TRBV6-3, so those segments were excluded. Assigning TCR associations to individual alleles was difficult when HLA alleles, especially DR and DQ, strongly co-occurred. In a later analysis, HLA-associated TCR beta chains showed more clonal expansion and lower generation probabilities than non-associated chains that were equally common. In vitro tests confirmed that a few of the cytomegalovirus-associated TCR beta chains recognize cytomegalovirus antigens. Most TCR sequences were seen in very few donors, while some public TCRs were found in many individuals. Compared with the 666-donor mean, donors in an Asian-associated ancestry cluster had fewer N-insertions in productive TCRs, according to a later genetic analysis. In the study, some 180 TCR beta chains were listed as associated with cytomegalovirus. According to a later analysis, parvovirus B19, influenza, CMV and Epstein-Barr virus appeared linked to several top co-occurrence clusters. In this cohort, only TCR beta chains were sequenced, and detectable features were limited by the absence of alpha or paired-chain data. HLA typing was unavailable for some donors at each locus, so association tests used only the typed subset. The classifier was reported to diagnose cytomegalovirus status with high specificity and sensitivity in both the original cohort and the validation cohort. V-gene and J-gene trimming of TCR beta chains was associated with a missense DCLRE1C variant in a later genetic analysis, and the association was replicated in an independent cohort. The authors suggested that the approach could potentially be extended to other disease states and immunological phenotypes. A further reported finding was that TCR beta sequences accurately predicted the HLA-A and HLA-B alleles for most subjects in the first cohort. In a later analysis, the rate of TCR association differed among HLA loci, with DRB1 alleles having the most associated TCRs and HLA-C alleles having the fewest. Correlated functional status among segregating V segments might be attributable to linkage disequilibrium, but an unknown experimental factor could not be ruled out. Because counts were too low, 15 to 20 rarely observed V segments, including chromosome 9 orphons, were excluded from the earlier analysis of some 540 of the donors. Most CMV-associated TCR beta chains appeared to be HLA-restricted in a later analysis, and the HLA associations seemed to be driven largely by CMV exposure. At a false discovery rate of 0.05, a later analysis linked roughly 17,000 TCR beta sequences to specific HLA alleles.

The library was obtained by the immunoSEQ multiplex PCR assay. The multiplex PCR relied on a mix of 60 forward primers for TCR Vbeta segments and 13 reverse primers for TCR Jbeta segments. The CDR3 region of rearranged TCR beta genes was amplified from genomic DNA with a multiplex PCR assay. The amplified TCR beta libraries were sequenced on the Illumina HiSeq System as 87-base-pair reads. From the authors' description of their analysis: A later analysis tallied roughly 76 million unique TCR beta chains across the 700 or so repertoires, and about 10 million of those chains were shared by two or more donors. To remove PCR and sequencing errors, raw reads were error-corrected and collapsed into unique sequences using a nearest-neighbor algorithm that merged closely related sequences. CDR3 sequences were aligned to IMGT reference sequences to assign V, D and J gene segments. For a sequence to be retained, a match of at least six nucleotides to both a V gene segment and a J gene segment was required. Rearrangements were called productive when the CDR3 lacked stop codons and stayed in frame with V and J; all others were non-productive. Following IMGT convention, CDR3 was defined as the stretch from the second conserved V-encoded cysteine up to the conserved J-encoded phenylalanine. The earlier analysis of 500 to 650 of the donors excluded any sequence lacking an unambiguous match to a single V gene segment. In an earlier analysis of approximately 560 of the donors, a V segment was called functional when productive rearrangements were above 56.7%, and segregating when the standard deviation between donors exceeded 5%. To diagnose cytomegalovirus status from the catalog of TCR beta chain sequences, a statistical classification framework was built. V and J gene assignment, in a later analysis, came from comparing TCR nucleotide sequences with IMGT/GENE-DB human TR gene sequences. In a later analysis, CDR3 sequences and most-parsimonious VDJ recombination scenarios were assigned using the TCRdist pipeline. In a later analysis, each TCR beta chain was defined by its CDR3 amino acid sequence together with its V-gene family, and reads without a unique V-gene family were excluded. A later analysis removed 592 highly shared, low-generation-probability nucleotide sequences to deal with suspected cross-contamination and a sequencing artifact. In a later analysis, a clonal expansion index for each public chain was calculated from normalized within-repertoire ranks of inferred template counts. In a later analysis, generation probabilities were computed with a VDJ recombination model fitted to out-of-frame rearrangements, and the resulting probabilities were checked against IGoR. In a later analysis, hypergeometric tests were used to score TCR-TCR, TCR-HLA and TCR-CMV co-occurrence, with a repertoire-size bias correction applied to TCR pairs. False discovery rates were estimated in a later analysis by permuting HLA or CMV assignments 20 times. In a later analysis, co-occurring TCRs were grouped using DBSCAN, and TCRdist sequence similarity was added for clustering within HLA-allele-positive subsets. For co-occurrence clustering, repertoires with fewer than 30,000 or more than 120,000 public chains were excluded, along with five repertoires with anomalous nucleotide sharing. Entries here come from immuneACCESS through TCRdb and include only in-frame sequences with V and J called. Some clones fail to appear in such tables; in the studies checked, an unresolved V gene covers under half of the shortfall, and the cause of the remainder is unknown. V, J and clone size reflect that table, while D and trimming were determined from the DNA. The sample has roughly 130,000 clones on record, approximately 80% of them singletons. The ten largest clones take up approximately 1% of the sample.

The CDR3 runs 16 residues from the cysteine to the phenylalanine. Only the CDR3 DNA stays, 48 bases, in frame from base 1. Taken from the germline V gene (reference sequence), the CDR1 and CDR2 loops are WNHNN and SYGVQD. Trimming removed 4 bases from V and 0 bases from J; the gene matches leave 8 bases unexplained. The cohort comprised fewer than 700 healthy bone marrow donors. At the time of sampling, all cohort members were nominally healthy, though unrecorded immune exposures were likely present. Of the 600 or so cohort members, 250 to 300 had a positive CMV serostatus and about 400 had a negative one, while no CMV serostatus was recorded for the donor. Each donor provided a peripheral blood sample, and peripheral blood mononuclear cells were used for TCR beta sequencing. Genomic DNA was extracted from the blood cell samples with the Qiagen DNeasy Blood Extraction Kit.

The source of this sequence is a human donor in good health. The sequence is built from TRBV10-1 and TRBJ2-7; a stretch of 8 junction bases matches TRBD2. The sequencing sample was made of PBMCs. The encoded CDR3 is CASSAEYGLASYEQYF. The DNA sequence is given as TGCGCCAGCAGTGCCGAGTACGGACTAGCCTCCTACGAGCAGTACTTC.